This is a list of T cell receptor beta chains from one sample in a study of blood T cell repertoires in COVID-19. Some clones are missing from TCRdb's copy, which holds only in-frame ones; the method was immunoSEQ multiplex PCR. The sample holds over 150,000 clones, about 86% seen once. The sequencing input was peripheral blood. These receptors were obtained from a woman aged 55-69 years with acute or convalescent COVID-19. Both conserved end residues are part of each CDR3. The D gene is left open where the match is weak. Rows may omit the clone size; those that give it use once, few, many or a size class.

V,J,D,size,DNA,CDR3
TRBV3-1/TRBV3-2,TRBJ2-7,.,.,TGTGCCAGCAGCCAACTACTAATGAGCTCCTACGAGCAGTACTTC,CASSQLLMSSYEQYF
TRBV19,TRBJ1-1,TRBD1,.,TGTGCCAGTAGTCTCAGGACAGGGGCTGAAGCTTTCTTT,CASSLRTGAEAFF
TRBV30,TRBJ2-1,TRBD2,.,TGTGCCTTTAGCGGGGGTAGCTCCTACAATGAGCAGTTCTTC,CAFSGGSSYNEQFF
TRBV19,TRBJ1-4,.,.,TGTGCCAGTAGATCGGGGGATCGTCGAGAAAAACTGTTTTTT,CASRSGDRREKLFF
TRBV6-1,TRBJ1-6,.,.,TGTGCCAGCAGTGAAGGGTGGACAGTGAATTCACCCCTCCACTTT,CASSEGWTVNSPLHF
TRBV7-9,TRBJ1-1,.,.,TGTGCCAGCAGCTTAGGAGGGCAGGGGTGGACTGAAGCTTTCTTT,CASSLGGQGWTEAFF
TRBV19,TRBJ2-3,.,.,TGTGCCTCTAGTAGGGCCTTCTTAGATACGCAGTATTTT,CASSRAFLDTQYF
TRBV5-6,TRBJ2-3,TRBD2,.,TGTGCCAGCAGCCGGACTAGAGATACGCAGTATTTT,CASSRTRDTQYF
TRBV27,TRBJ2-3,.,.,TGTGCCAGCAGTTTTATCGCTAAACTAAGCACAGATACGCAGTATTTT,CASSFIAKLSTDTQYF
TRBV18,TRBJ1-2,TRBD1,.,TGTGCCAGCTCACGAATCGGGACAGGGCAAGATGGCTACACCTTC,CASSRIGTGQDGYTF
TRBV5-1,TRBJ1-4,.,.,TGCGCCAGCAGCCCCGGTGGGACATTTGAAAAACTGTTTTTT,CASSPGGTFEKLFF
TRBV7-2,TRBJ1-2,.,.,TGTGCCAGCAGCCGCCCCACAGGGCGGGTTAGCGATGGCTACACCTTC,CASSRPTGRVSDGYTF
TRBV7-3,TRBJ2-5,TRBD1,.,TGTGCCAGCAGCCCGGACAGGCAAGAGACCCAGTACTTC,CASSPDRQETQYF
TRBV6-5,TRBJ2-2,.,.,TGTGCCAGCAGCCACAGGGGGGGGACCGGGGAGCTGTTTTTT,CASSHRGGTGELFF
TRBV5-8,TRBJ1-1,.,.,TGTGCCAGCAGCCTCCATCTCGGGGTGAACACTGAAGCTTTCTTT,CASSLHLGVNTEAFF
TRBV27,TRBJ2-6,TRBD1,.,TGTGCCACGGGACAGACCACTAACGTCCTGACTTTC,CATGQTTNVLTF
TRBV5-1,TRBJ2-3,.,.,TGCGCCAGCAGCCAGTTGTACGATGGCGATACGCAGTATTTT,CASSQLYDGDTQYF
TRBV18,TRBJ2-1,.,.,TGTGCCAGCTCACTTTCCGAGGGAAATGAGCAGTTCTTC,CASSLSEGNEQFF
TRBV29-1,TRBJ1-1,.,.,TGCAGCGTTGAAGGCCTGCAAGGGGCGAGGACTGAAGCTTTCTTT,CSVEGLQGARTEAFF
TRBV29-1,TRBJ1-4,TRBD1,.,TGCAGCGTTGGGGAACAGGGGGATGAAAAACTGTTTTTT,CSVGEQGDEKLFF
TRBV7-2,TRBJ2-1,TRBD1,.,TGTGCCAGCAGCTCGGGACAGGGTCGCTACAATGAGCAGTTCTTC,CASSSGQGRYNEQFF
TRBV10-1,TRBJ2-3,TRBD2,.,TGCGCCAGCAGTGAGTCGCCGTTAGCGGGGAACACAGATACGCAGTATTTT,CASSESPLAGNTDTQYF
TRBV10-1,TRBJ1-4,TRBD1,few,TGCGCCAGCACCCTGTGGACAGGGCGAGAAAAACTGTTTTTT,CASTLWTGREKLFF
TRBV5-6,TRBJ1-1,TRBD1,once,TGTGCCAGCAGCCTGCACCCCGGGACAGGGGGGGCTGAAGCTTTCTTT,CASSLHPGTGGAEAFF
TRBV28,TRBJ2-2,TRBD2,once,TGTGCCAGCAGGCTTGCGGGGGTGAACACCGGGGAGCTGTTTTTT,CASRLAGVNTGELFF
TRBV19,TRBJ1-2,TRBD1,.,TGTGCCAGTAGCTCCTACGAAGATAGGGCAGGGGGAGACTATGGCTACACCTTC,CASSSYEDRAGGDYGYTF
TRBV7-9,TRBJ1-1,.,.,TGTGCCAGCAGCTTAGAGGAGGTACACGGTTTCTTT,CASSLEEVHGFF
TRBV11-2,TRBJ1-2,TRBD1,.,TGTGCCAGCAGCTACCGGACAGGTTCTTTTGGCTACACCTTC,CASSYRTGSFGYTF
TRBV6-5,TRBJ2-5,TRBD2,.,TGTGCCAGCAGTCCTAGCGGGGGCCCTAGGGAGACCCAGTACTTC,CASSPSGGPRETQYF
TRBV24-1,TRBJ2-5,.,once,TGTGCCACCAGTGATAATGCGGGGCTGACCCAGTACTTC,CATSDNAGLTQYF
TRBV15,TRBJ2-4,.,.,TGTGCCACCAGCAGAGATATCGCGGGGAGTGGGAACATTCAGTACTTC,CATSRDIAGSGNIQYF
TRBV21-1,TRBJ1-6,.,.,TGTGCCAGCAGCGCCCCAGGGCCGGGCGGTAATTCACCCCTCCACTTT,CASSAPGPGGNSPLHF
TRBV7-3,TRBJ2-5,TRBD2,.,TGTGCCAGCAGCCCGCTAGCGGGTCGGAGAGAGACCCAGTACTTC,CASSPLAGRRETQYF
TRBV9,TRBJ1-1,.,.,TGTGCCAGCAGCGTAGGTGCAGATCGGAACACTGAAGCTTTCTTT,CASSVGADRNTEAFF
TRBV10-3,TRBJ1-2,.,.,TGTGCCATCAGTGATCGGGGGGACGGGAATTTAAACTATGGCTACACCTTC,CAISDRGDGNLNYGYTF
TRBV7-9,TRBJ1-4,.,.,TGTGCCAGCACCAGAGACGAGGCTGCAACTAATGAAAAACTGTTTTTT,CASTRDEAATNEKLFF
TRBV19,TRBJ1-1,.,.,TGTGCCAGTAGTATAGCTGGAGGGCTGGGAACTGAAGCTTTCTTT,CASSIAGGLGTEAFF
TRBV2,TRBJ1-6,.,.,TGTGCCAGGGGAGGGGGTCCCAGCTCCTATAATTCACCCCTCCACTTT,CARGGGPSSYNSPLHF
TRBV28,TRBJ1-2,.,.,TGTGCCAGCAGTTTAGGGGGGGCGGTGGGAGGCTACACCTTC,CASSLGGAVGGYTF
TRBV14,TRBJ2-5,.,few,TGTGCCAGCAGCCAACAACTAGGTGGGGAGACCCAGTACTTC,CASSQQLGGETQYF
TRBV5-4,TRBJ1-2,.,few,TGTGCCAGCAGCCTGGACACCCTTAACTATGGCTACACCTTC,CASSLDTLNYGYTF
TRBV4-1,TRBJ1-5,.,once,TGCGCCAGCAGCCGGAGATGGAGGGAAAGCAATCAGCCCCAGCATTTT,CASSRRWRESNQPQHF
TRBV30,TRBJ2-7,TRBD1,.,TGTGCCTGGAGGACGGGCAGGGGGTACGAGCAGTACTTC,CAWRTGRGYEQYF
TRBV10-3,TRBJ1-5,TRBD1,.,TGTGCCACCGGTAGTCGGACAGGGACCCTTAGCAATCAGCCCCAGCATTTT,CATGSRTGTLSNQPQHF
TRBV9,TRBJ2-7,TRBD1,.,TGTGCCAGCAGCGTAGCGGCAGGGGGCGCGAGTCAGAACGAGCAGTACTTC,CASSVAAGGASQNEQYF
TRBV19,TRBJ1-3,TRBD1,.,TGTGCCAGCGGGACAGGGAAAGGAAACACCATATATTTT,CASGTGKGNTIYF
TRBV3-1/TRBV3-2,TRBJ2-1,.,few,TGTGCCAGCAGCCAGACGGGGGGCCTATACAATGAGCAGTTCTTC,CASSQTGGLYNEQFF